This T cell receptor (beta chain) was documented in a study of shared clonotypes between healthy human individuals. Using immunoSEQ multiplex PCR, the repertoire was profiled, and TCRdb retains in-frame clones only, with some absent. Altogether 190,000 or so clones are present, approximately 61% being singletons, with the ten largest covering roughly 10%. Per the germline V gene, CDR1 is SGHDT and CDR2 is YYEEEE. Trimming left V 1 base short and J 1 base short, with 8 bases between. The CDR3 has 15 amino acids. The V gene is TRBV5-6, the J gene TRBJ2-2; a possible D gene is TRBD1 (6 bases). The specimen sequenced was memory CD4+ T cells sorted from blood. Subset noted: CD45RA-negative fraction. The TCR originated in a man aged 25-40 years in good health. DNA for the CDR3: TGTGCCAGCAGCTTGTCAGGGGTGAACACCGGGGAGCTGTTTTTT. Translated: CASSLSGVNTGELFF.